One sample yielded the 29 T cell receptor beta chains listed below, sequenced in a study of blood T cells in healthy people across ages. The use of a sample-barcoded 5' primer and a J-beta primer mix characterized a second PCR of roughly 7 to 12 cycles. MiXCR was run by TCRdb on the 5' RACE reads, yielding one entry per CDR3 protein. There are about 730,000 distinct CDR3 sequences in the sample; 35% to 45% occur only once, and roughly 19% lies in the top ten. Specimen: blood. These receptors all stem from a woman in her sixties or seventies in good health.

This chain connects TRBV29-1 to TRBJ2-7; D remains ambiguous. Germline V gene lookup returns CDR1 SQVTM and CDR2 ANQGSEA. V lost 1 base and J 2 bases, leaving 12 bases between the germline ends. The length of the CDR3 is 14 residues. The CDR3 region is CSVEVYSGTYEQYF. The CDR3, as DNA: TGCAGCGTTGAAGTATACAGTGGGACCTACGAGCAGTACTTC.

This clonotype has more than one count but fewer than ten. The chain couples TRBV29-1 to TRBJ1-2; the D gene is possibly TRBD1 (5 bases). The CDR3 contains 12 residues. Germline V gene lookup returns CDR1 SQVTM and CDR2 ANQGSEA. Trimming stripped 6 bases from V and 8 bases from J, with 16 bases between. CDR3 DNA: TGCAGCGTCCAATGGGACGGCCGGGGCTACACCTTC. Translated: CSVQWDGRGYTF. Together with reference TRBV29-1 and TRBJ1-2, the CDR3 gives the full variable domain: SAVISQKPSRDICQRGTSLTIQCQVDSQVTMMFWYRQQPGQSLTLIATANQGSEATYESGFVIDKFPISRPNLTFSTLTVSNMSPEDSSIYLCSVQWDGRGYTFGSGTRLTVV.

This chain joins TRBV5-6 and TRBJ1-3; D unresolved. The length of the CDR3 is 14 residues. V lost 4 bases and J lost 4, with 12 bases in between. Germline lookup yields CDR1 SGHDT and CDR2 YYEEEE. CDR3: CASSPASTGNTIYF. The CDR3 DNA sequence: TGTGCCAGCAGCCCCGCTTCGACCGGAAACACCATATATTTT.

This chain uses TRBV20-1 with TRBJ2-3, with 9 positions matching TRBD2. Trimming at V came to 0 bases and at J to 5 bases, leaving 3 bases not matched to a gene. This CDR3 contains 14 residues. Germline V CDR1 and CDR2: DFQATT, SNEGSKA (reference sequence). CDR3: CSARDRGRGDTQYF. The CDR3 DNA is TGCAGTGCTAGAGACCGCGGGAGGGGAGATACGCAGTATTTT.

The sample holds many counts of this clonotype. The chain joins TRBV6-2 or TRBV6-3 to TRBJ1-2, with TRBD1 as a possible D gene (5 bases). The CDR3 is 11 residues long. V shed 9 bases and J shed 4 bases, with 9 bases lying between them. The germline gives CDR1 MNHEY, CDR2 SVGEGT. The CDR3 sequence is CASSTAYGYTF. The DNA for the CDR3 is TGTGCCAGTTCGACAGCCTATGGCTACACCTTC.

This clonotype was seen a handful of times. The gene calls are TRBV27 and TRBJ1-4; D is unclear. V was pared by 6 bases and J by 5 bases, with 4 bases between. CDR3 length equals 11 residues. Germline CDR1 reads MNHEY; CDR2 reads SMNVEV (reference sequence). CDR3 in DNA: TGTGCCAGCAGAACAAATGAAAAACTGTTTTTT. This sequence encodes CASRTNEKLFF.

The J gene is TRBJ2-3, the V gene TRBV5-5; possibly TRBD1 for D (5 bases). The V and J ends lost 6 bases and 4 bases respectively, with 6 bases between them. The CDR3 runs 11 residues. Germline values: CDR1 SGHKS, CDR2 YYEKEE (reference sequence). CDR3 loop: CASIGADTQYF. Here the CDR3 DNA reads TGTGCCAGCATAGGGGCAGATACGCAGTATTTT.

The chain joins TRBV20-1 to TRBJ2-3; 9 bases agree with TRBD2. Germline V gene data show CDR1 as DFQATT and CDR2 as SNEGSKA (reference sequence). The CDR3 has 19 amino acids. With V trimmed by 6 bases and J by 0 bases, 19 bases remained unmatched. The CDR3 coding sequence is TGCAGTGCGCCGACCCCCTTTTTCCGACTAGCGGATAGCACAGATACGCAGTATTTT. Protein: CSAPTPFFRLADSTDTQYF.

Only a few counts were recorded for this clonotype. The chain has TRBV15 and TRBJ1-4; 7 positions match TRBD1. The germline CDR1 and CDR2 sequences are LNHNV and YYDKDF (reference sequence). Germline trimming cut 4 bases from V and 3 bases from J; bases unmatched to any gene: 5. The CDR3 length is 15 residues. Written as DNA, the CDR3 is TGTGCCACCAGCACGGGACAGAAGGCTAATGAAAAACTGTTTTTT. This encodes CATSTGQKANEKLFF.

This rearrangement joins TRBV2 to TRBJ1-3; the D gene is possibly TRBD1 (6 bases). The germline V gene has CDR1 SNHLY and CDR2 FYNNEI. The V and J ends lost 6 bases and 11 bases respectively, with 14 bases between them. The CDR3 sequence is 12 residues long. The CDR3 protein is CASRDRSSAIYF. The CDR3 bases are TGTGCCAGCAGAGACAGGTCTTCCGCCATATATTTT.

The rearrangement uses TRBV21-1 and TRBJ2-1; the table's D gene call, TRBD2, was not cross checked with the DNA. TRBV21-1 is assigned pseudogene status. The CDR3 contains 19 residues. CDR3 region: CASRDHPGLGPPPYNEQFF. Written as DNA, the CDR3 is TGTGCCAGCCGAGACCATCCGGGACTAGGCCCCCCCCCGTACAATGAGCAGTTCTTC.

This clonotype appeared a few times. This chain connects TRBV7-9 to TRBJ2-3; D is unclear. The CDR3 length is 14 residues. V lost 3 bases, J lost 2 bases, and 9 bases lay in between. Per the germline V gene, CDR1 is SEHNR and CDR2 is FQNEAQ (reference sequence). CDR3 in DNA: TGTGCCAGCAGCTTCCAAAGGCCCACAGATACGCAGTATTTT. Translating gives CASSFQRPTDTQYF.

The chain carries TRBV28 and TRBJ2-1; TRBD1 aligns across 9 bases. Germline V gene lookup returns CDR1 MDHEN and CDR2 SYDVKM. This CDR3 has 14 amino acids. The V gene end was trimmed by 9 bases and the J gene end by 10 bases; junction bases not matched to a gene: 13. The CDR3 reads CASDRDRDFKEQFF. CDR3 coding DNA: TGTGCCAGTGACCGGGACAGGGATTTTAAGGAGCAGTTCTTC. The full variable domain, with the rest looked up from reference TRBV28 and TRBJ2-1, is DVKVTQSSRYLVKRTGEKVFLECVQDMDHENMFWYRQDPGLGLRLIYFSYDVKMKEKGDIPEGYSVSREKKERFSLILESASTNQTSMYLCASDRDRDFKEQFFGPGTRLTVL.

This clonotype was detected only once. J is TRBJ2-7 and V is TRBV5-1; D possibly corresponds to TRBD2 (5 bases). Trimming shortened V by 4 bases and J by 0 bases, and 8 bases separated the two germline ends. Germline V gene lookup returns CDR1 SGHRS and CDR2 YFSETQ. CDR3 length equals 13 residues. CDR3 sequence: CASSRESSYEQYF. The CDR3, as DNA: TGCGCCAGCAGCAGGGAGAGCTCCTACGAGCAGTACTTC.

The chain combines TRBV25-1 with TRBJ2-7, with D perhaps assigned TRBD1 or TRBD2 (5 bases each). The CDR3 has 15 amino acids. Germline CDR1 and CDR2: MGHDK and SYGVNS. Trimming cost V 2 bases and J 5 bases, with 16 bases left between them. The CDR3 spells CASSETGTRHDEQYF. The CDR3 DNA is TGTGCCAGCAGTGAAACCGGGACGAGGCACGACGAGCAGTACTTC.

This clonotype was counted a few times. The chain combines TRBV21-1 with TRBJ1-5; the D segment call TRBD1 is taken from the table without a DNA check. TRBV21-1 is termed a pseudogene. The CDR3 runs to 20 residues. CDR3 amino acids: CASSRGRGDREIYSNQPQHF. For the CDR3, the DNA is TGTGCCAGCAGCAGGGGGCGGGGGGACAGGGAGATTTATAGCAATCAGCCCCAGCATTTT.

The rearrangement uses TRBV13 and TRBJ2-6; D ambiguous. This CDR3 has 13 residues. Trimming shortened V by 11 bases and J by 1 base, and 9 bases separated the two germline ends. Germline CDR1 and CDR2: PRHDT and FYEKMQ (reference sequence). This chain's CDR3 is CAGLRSGANVLTF. In nucleotides, the CDR3 is TGTGCCGGCCTAAGATCTGGGGCCAACGTCCTGACTTTC.

This clonotype was seen only a few times. V is TRBV20-1 and J is TRBJ2-5; 12 nucleotides line up with TRBD2. V dropped 4 bases and J dropped 5; count of bases not matched to a gene: 5. The CDR3 consists of 14 residues. Germline V CDR1 and CDR2: DFQATT, SNEGSKA (reference sequence). The CDR3 DNA reads as TGCAGTGCTACCCGGACTAGCGGGATTGAGACCCAGTACTTC. The encoded protein is CSATRTSGIETQYF.

The chain combines TRBV20-1 with TRBJ2-7; TRBD2 agrees at 11 bases. Germline loops: CDR1 DFQATT, CDR2 SNEGSKA (reference sequence). CDR3 length: 15 residues. J was trimmed by 0 bases and V by 3 bases; bases with no gene match: 4. CDR3 nucleotide sequence: TGCAGTGCTAGCCAAGGACTAGCGGGCTCCTACGAGCAGTACTTC. The encoded protein is CSASQGLAGSYEQYF.

This clonotype was observed many times. The chain uses TRBV20-1 and TRBJ1-5, with 7 bases that match TRBD1. In germline, CDR1 is DFQATT, CDR2 SNEGSKA (reference sequence). CDR3 length: 15 residues. J lost 3 bases, V lost 3 bases, and 8 bases had no gene match. CDR3: CSARPTGRVNQPQHF. CDR3 coding DNA: TGCAGTGCTAGGCCGACAGGGCGGGTCAATCAGCCCCAGCATTTT.

Only a few counts were recorded for this clonotype. This rearrangement joins TRBV7-2 to TRBJ2-5; D could derive from TRBD1 or TRBD2 (5 bases each). Germline CDR1 SGHTA, CDR2 FQGNSA. V was trimmed by 2 bases and J by 4 bases, leaving 14 bases between them. CDR3 length: 15 residues. DNA for the CDR3: TGTGCCAGCAGCTTAAGAGGGGCTAGTGGAGAGACCCAGTACTTC. Its protein is CASSLRGASGETQYF.

This clonotype was counted many times. V and J are TRBV7-9 and TRBJ2-7, with a tentative D call TRBD2 (5 bases). The germline V and J ends were trimmed by 5 bases and 7 bases, with 12 bases remaining between them. Germline V gives CDR1 SEHNR, CDR2 FQNEAQ (reference sequence). There are 12 residues in the CDR3. The CDR3: CASSPLGGEQYF. The CDR3 coding sequence is TGTGCCAGCAGCCCTTTAGGCGGGGAGCAGTACTTC.

The chain combines TRBV20-1 with TRBJ2-1; TRBD2 agrees at 13 bases. Germline V lookup: CDR1 DFQATT, CDR2 SNEGSKA (reference sequence). V lost 5 bases, J lost 5 bases, and 6 bases stayed unmatched. The CDR3 totals 15 residues. The CDR3 sequence is CSAWTSGGGNNEQFF. As DNA, the CDR3 is TGCAGTGCTTGGACTAGCGGGGGAGGGAACAATGAGCAGTTCTTC.

This clonotype has more than one count but fewer than ten. The chain couples TRBV29-1 to TRBJ1-1, with D unresolved. With 3 bases removed from V and 11 bases from J, the gap between germline ends came to 19 bases. CDR1 and CDR2 (germline): SQVTM, ANQGSEA. This CDR3 is built from 13 residues. In DNA, the CDR3 is TGCAGCGTTGACCGGGTTGGTGGGTTAATGGCTTTCTTT. It specifies CSVDRVGGLMAFF.

The J gene is TRBJ1-6, the V gene TRBV7-8; D unclear. Germline values: CDR1 SGHVS, CDR2 FQNEAQ. Trimming shortened V by 1 base and J by 10 bases, and 8 bases separated the two germline ends. The CDR3 spans 13 residues. CDR3 DNA sequence: TGTGCCAGCAGCTTAGTACCGGGGTCACCCCTCCACTTT. Encoded protein: CASSLVPGSPLHF.

Comments on this clonotype: One end of the junction does not line up with germline, which may come from a read error. The chain recombines TRBV3-1 with TRBJ2-1, with D uncertain. Germline CDR1 reads LGHDT; CDR2 reads YNNKEL (reference sequence). The CDR3 runs to 12 residues. This CDR3 is CPSSQDLAEQFF. The CDR3 DNA sequence: TGTCCCAGCAGCCAAGATCTTGCGGAGCAGTTCTTC.

As for this clonotype: A read error may produce the germline difference seen at one junction end. The chain recombines TRBV7-2 with TRBJ2-7; 8 bases are a match to TRBD1. The germline V gene encodes CDR1 SGHTA and CDR2 FQGNSA. The CDR3 has 14 residues. CDR3 nucleotides: TGTGCCTGCAGAGACACAGGGGGAGGCTACGAGCAGTACTTC. This sequence encodes CACRDTGGGYEQYF.

Many counts were recorded for this clonotype. The chain links TRBV9 to TRBJ2-6; 10 positions match TRBD1. Trimming removed 9 bases from V and 2 bases from J; junction bases left unmatched: 14. The CDR3 runs 18 residues. Germline CDR1 reads SGDLS; CDR2 reads YYNGEE. CDR3 residues: CAIQGKTGGFPGANVLTF. As DNA, the CDR3 is TGTGCCATCCAGGGGAAGACAGGGGGCTTCCCTGGGGCCAACGTCCTGACTTTC.

This chain uses TRBV28 with TRBJ2-7, with a possible D match to TRBD1 (6 bases). Germline CDR1 and CDR2: MDHEN and SYDVKM. Trimming took off 7 bases at V and 12 bases at J, with 19 bases between the two ends. This CDR3 has 12 residues. The CDR3 region has the DNA TGTGCCAGCAACACTCTAGGGACACGGCCGTACTTC. Translated, it gives CASNTLGTRPYF.